The 18 T cell receptor beta chains in this list originate from one sample, sequenced in a study of B cell selection in AIRE deficiency. Regulatory T cells were sorted as CD4+CD25hiCD127low/negative. Method: immunoSEQ multiplex PCR; TCRdb's copy keeps in-frame clones and lacks some. The sample shows more than 12,000 clones, roughly 91% of them seen only once. Material for sequencing was Tregs sorted from PBMCs. All receptors come from a human donor with AIRE deficiency.

This sequence joins TRBV5-1 and TRBJ2-2; 9 bases are a match to TRBD2. The CDR3 spans 14 residues. CDR1 and CDR2 (germline): SGHRS, YFSETQ. Losses at the gene ends were 4 bases for V and 8 bases for J; bases not matched to a gene: 6. CDR3 in amino acids: CASSRTSEVGELFF. As DNA, the CDR3 is TGCGCCAGCAGCCGGACTAGCGAGGTGGGGGAGCTGTTTTTT.

V and J are TRBV5-1 and TRBJ2-1; TRBD1 aligns across 9 bases. This CDR3 has 15 residues. Germline-derived CDR1 and CDR2 are SGHRS and YFSETQ. The trim removed 3 bases at V and 7 bases at J, leaving 8 bases unmatched. The CDR3 region has the DNA TGCGCCAGCAGCTCCGGGACAGGGTGGACTAATGAGCAGTTCTTC. Translation gives CASSSGTGWTNEQFF.

The chain joins TRBV5-4 to TRBJ2-1; D is uncertain. The CDR3 covers 13 residues. With 0 bases removed from V and 6 bases from J, the gap between germline ends came to 7 bases. Germline V gene lookup returns CDR1 SGHNT and CDR2 YYREEE (reference sequence). The CDR3, as DNA: TGTGCCAGCAGCTTGGTCTACCGCAATGAGCAGTTCTTC. It encodes CASSLVYRNEQFF. The full variable domain, rest sourced from reference TRBV5-4 and TRBJ2-1, is ETGVTQSPTHLIKTRGQQVTLRCSSQSGHNTVSWYQQALGQGPQFIFQYYREEENGRGNFPPRFSGLQFPNYSSELNVNALELDDSALYLCASSLVYRNEQFFGPGTRLTVL.

The rearrangement joins TRBV5-6 to TRBJ1-2; 7 bases are a match to TRBD1. CDR1 and CDR2 (germline): SGHDT, YYEEEE. There are 14 residues in the CDR3. Germline trimming cut 0 bases from V and 2 bases from J; bases unmatched to any gene: 1. CDR3 DNA: TGTGCCAGCAGCTTGGCGACAGGGAACTATGGCTACACCTTC. As protein: CASSLATGNYGYTF.

In its sample, this clone was seen once. The rearrangement joins TRBV5-1 to TRBJ2-1, with a tentative D call TRBD1 (6 bases). The CDR3 is 15 amino acids. The germline V gene encodes CDR1 SGHRS and CDR2 YFSETQ. Trimming removed 4 bases at V and 4 bases at J, with 15 bases between. CDR3 coding DNA: TGCGCCAGCAGCCCCCCCGGACAGTTTTACAATGAGCAGTTCTTC. Translating gives CASSPPGQFYNEQFF.

The genes are TRBV2 and TRBJ2-1, with 8 bases matching TRBD2. The germline V gene encodes CDR1 SNHLY and CDR2 FYNNEI. The CDR3 is made up of 15 amino acids. After removal of 7 bases from V and 10 bases from J, the junction contained 15 bases not matched to a gene. CDR3 in amino acids: CASTLAGLSNGEQFF. The CDR3, as DNA: TGTGCCAGCACCCTAGCGGGCCTGAGCAACGGGGAGCAGTTCTTC.

The V call is TRBV28, the J call TRBJ2-1; maybe TRBD2 (6 bases). The ends were cut back, 5 bases at V and 10 bases at J, with 21 bases in the middle. The CDR3 has 15 amino acids. Germline CDR1 and CDR2: MDHEN and SYDVKM. The DNA of the CDR3 is TGTGCCAGCAGTGCCGCCGGGACTTTCTACACGGAGCAGTTCTTC. It yields the protein CASSAAGTFYTEQFF.

This chain joins TRBV6-6 and TRBJ2-1, with D unresolved. This CDR3 spans 13 amino acids. V dropped 2 bases and J dropped 6 bases, with 8 bases sitting between them. Germline CDR1 and CDR2: MNHNY and SVGAGI (reference sequence). CDR3 DNA sequence: TGTGCCAGCAGTTACGTCGGGCTCAATGAGCAGTTCTTC. Its protein is CASSYVGLNEQFF.

The gene calls are TRBV7-2 and TRBJ1-2; perhaps TRBD1 as D (5 bases). The CDR3 sequence is 14 residues long. V lost 0 bases, J lost 4 bases, and 9 bases lay in between. Germline loops: CDR1 SGHTA, CDR2 FQGNSA. As DNA, the CDR3 is TGTGCCAGCAGCTTAGCGGTGGGGCCCTATGGCTACACCTTC. As protein: CASSLAVGPYGYTF. The complete variable domain, with remaining parts taken from reference TRBV7-2 and TRBJ1-2, reads GAGVSQSPSNKVTEKGKDVELRCDPISGHTALYWYRQSLGQGLEFLIYFQGNSAPDKSGLPSDRFSAERTGGSVSTLTIQRTQQEDSAVYLCASSLAVGPYGYTFGSGTRLTVV.

This chain uses TRBV13 with TRBJ2-2; D unresolved. V was cut by 3 bases and J by 2 bases, with 4 bases left in between. Germline V lookup: CDR1 PRHDT, CDR2 FYEKMQ (reference sequence). The CDR3 is made up of 13 amino acids. CDR3 nucleotide sequence: TGTGCCAGCAGCTTTCCTAACACCGGGGAGCTGTTTTTT. Amino acids: CASSFPNTGELFF.

This chain connects TRBV5-4 to TRBJ1-3, with TRBD1 matching over 7 bases. This CDR3 region has 13 residues. Germline lookup yields CDR1 SGHNT and CDR2 YYREEE (reference sequence). V shed 3 bases and J 8 bases; nucleotides not matched to a gene: 5. In nucleotides, the CDR3 is TGTGCCAGCAGCTCGGGACAGACGGACACCATATATTTT. Translated, it gives CASSSGQTDTIYF.

This chain joins TRBV5-5 and TRBJ2-5, with 9 bases fitting TRBD1. TRBJ2-7 matches the DNA end more closely, so the J call is doubtful. Per the germline V gene, CDR1 is SGHKS and CDR2 is YYEKEE (reference sequence). The CDR3 length is 15 residues. CDR3 sequence reads: CASSSGTGSHYEQYF. The CDR3 nucleotides are TGTGCCAGCAGCAGCGGGACAGGGAGTCACTACGAGCAGTACTTC.

Here the CDR3 DNA reads TGTGCCAGCAGTTCACAGGGGAACTCCTACGAGCAGTACTTC. This sequence encodes CASSSQGNSYEQYF. The chain recombines TRBV6-6 with TRBJ2-5, with 7 bases fitting TRBD1. TRBJ2-7 matches the DNA end more closely, so the J call is doubtful. The CDR3 consists of 14 residues. From germline, CDR1 is MNHNY and CDR2 SVGAGI (reference sequence).

The genes are TRBV10-1 and TRBJ1-3, with a tentative D call TRBD1 (5 bases). Per the germline V gene, CDR1 is WNHNN and CDR2 is SYGVQD (reference sequence). Deletions cut 3 bases from V and 1 base from J, with 13 bases between. This CDR3 region has 16 residues. CDR3 in DNA: TGCGCCAGCAGTGAATGCAGGGCCGTTTCTGGAAACACCATATATTTT. It encodes CASSECRAVSGNTIYF.

The chain uses TRBV15 and TRBJ2-7, with D maybe TRBD2 (6 bases). The CDR3 extends over 15 amino acids. Germline V gene sequence: CDR1 LNHNV, CDR2 YYDKDF (reference sequence). Trimming removed 1 base from V and 9 bases from J, with 19 bases in between. The CDR3 DNA sequence: TGTGCCACCAGCAGAGCCGGGACTCTTTTTACAAGGCAGTACTTC. Amino acids: CATSRAGTLFTRQYF.

V gene TRBV28 combines with J gene TRBJ2-7, with 9 bases matching TRBD1. Germline trimming cut 4 bases from V and 3 bases from J; bases unmatched to any gene: 7. Per germline, CDR1 MDHEN and CDR2 SYDVKM. The CDR3 runs 15 residues. The chain's CDR3 is CASSSLRQGGYEQYF. DNA of the CDR3: TGTGCCAGCAGTTCCCTGCGACAGGGGGGCTACGAGCAGTACTTC.

The chain is built from TRBV7-2 and TRBJ1-2; D possibly corresponds to TRBD1 (6 bases). CDR1 is SGHTA and CDR2 is FQGNSA in the germline V gene. The CDR3 contains 12 residues. V was shortened by 5 bases and J by 5 bases, with 9 bases between the two germline ends. The CDR3 DNA reads as TGTGCCAGCAGCCAGACAGGATATGGCTACACCTTC. It codes for CASSQTGYGYTF.

The chain links TRBV30 to TRBJ2-4, with 7 bases fitting TRBD2. Germline V gene lookup returns CDR1 GTSNPN and CDR2 SVGIG (reference sequence). Trimming removed 2 bases from V and 6 bases from J; junction bases left unmatched: 4. The CDR3 totals 13 residues. CDR3 protein: CAWSPPGGNIQYF. The CDR3 DNA sequence: TGTGCCTGGAGTCCCCCGGGGGGAAACATTCAGTACTTC.